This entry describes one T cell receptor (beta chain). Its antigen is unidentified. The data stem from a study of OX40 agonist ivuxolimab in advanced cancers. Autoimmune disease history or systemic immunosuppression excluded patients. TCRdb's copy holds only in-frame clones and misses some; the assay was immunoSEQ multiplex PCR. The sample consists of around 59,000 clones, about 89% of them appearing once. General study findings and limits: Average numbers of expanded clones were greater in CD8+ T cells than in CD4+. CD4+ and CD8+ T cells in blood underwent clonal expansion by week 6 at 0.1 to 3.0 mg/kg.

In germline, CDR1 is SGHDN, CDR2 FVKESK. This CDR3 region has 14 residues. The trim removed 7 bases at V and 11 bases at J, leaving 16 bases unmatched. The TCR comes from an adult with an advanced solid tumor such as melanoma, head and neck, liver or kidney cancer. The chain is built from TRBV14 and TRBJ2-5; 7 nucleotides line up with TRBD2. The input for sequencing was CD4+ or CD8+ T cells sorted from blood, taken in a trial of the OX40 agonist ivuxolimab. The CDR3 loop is CASIEMAGERVQYF. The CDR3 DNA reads TGTGCCAGCATAGAGATGGCGGGAGAAAGGGTTCAGTACTTC.